Listed here is a single T cell receptor beta chain. No antigen is known for it. TCRdb's copy holds only in-frame clones and misses some; the assay was immunoSEQ multiplex PCR. The sample lists around 27,000 clones; around 96% were seen once. The sample is drawn from a study of monozygotic twins with cystic fibrosis. In the study overall: Around 3 micrograms of fragmented DNA underwent approximately 15 PCR cycles for library preparation.

Findings and limits, study-wide: No link emerged between shared CDR3 counts and age, concordance or severity. Median Simpson clonality of approximately 0.009 suggested naive T cells predominated. Nucleotide-identical clonotype sharing was significantly higher within monozygotic CF twin pairs than between unrelated CF individuals.

This receptor was identified in a girl aged 2 to 10 with cystic fibrosis. The sample was blood.

This CDR3 reads CASSLGAGVFAGELFF. CDR3 nucleotide sequence: TGCGCCAGCAGCTTGGGGGCAGGGGTGTTCGCCGGGGAGCTGTTTTTT. The rearrangement links TRBV5-1 to TRBJ2-2, with D possibly being TRBD1 (6 bases). The CDR3 has 16 residues. V was shortened by 0 bases and J by 6 bases, with 15 bases between the two germline ends. The germline gives CDR1 SGHRS, CDR2 YFSETQ.